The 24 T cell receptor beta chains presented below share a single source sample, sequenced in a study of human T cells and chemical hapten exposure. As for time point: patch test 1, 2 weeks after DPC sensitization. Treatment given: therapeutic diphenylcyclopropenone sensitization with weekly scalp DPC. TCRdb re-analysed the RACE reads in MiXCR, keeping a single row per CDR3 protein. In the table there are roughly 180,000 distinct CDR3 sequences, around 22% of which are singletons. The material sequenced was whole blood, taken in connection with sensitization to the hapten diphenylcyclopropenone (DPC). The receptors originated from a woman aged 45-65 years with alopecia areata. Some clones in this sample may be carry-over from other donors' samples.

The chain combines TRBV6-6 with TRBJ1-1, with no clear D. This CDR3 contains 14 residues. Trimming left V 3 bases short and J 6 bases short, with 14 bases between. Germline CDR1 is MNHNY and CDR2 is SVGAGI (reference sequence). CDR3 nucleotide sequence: TGTGCCAGCAGTTATTTCGGGGTGTCGGCTGAAGCTTTCTTT. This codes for CASSYFGVSAEAFF.

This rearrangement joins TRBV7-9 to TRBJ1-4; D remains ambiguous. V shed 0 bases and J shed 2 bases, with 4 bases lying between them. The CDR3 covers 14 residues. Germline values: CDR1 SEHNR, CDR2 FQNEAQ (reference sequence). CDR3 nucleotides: TGTGCCAGCAGCTTAGCTTCTACTAATGAAAAACTGTTTTTT. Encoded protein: CASSLASTNEKLFF.

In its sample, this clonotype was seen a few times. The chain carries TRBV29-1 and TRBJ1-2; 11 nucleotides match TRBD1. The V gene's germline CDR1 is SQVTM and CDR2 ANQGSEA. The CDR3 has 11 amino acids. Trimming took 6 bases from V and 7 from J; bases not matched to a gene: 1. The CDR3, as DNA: TGCAGCGTCGGGACAGGGGGTGGCTACACCTTC. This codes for CSVGTGGGYTF.

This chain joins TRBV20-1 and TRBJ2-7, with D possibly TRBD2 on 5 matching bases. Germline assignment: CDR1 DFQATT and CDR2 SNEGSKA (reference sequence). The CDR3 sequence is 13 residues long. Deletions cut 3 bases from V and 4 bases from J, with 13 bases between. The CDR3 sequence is CSARDLRGYEQYF. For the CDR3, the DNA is TGCAGTGCTAGGGACCTGAGAGGGTACGAGCAGTACTTC.

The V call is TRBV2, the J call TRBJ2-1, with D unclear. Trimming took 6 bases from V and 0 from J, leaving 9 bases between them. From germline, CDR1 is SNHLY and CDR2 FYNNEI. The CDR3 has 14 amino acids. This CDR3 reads CASRGAYSYNEQFF. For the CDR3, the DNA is TGTGCCAGCAGAGGTGCGTACTCCTACAATGAGCAGTTCTTC. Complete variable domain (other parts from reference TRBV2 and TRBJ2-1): EPEVTQTPSHQVTQMGQEVILRCVPISNHLYFYWYRQILGQKVEFLVSFYNNEISEKSEIFDDQFSVERPDGSNFTLKIRSTKLEDSAMYFCASRGAYSYNEQFFGPGTRLTVL.

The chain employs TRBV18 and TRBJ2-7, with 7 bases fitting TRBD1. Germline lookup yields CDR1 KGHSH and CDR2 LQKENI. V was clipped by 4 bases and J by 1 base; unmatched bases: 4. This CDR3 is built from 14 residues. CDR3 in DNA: TGTGCCAGCTCACGACAGGGCGGTTCCTACGAGCAGTACTTC. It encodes CASSRQGGSYEQYF.

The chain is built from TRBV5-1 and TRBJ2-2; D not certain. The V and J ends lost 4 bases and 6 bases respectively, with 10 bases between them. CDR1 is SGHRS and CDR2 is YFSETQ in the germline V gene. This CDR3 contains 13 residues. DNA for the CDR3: TGCGCCAGCAGCAAGGACGGCGCCGGGGAGCTGTTTTTT. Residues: CASSKDGAGELFF. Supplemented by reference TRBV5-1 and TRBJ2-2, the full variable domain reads KAGVTQTPRYLIKTRGQQVTLSCSPISGHRSVSWYQQTPGQGLQFLFEYFSETQRNKGNFPGRFSGRQFSNSRSEMNVSTLELGDSALYLCASSKDGAGELFFGEGSRLTVL.

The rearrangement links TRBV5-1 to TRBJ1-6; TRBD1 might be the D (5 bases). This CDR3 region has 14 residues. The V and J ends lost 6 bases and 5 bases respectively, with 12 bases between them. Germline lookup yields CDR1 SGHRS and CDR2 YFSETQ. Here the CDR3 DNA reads TGCGCCAGCAACGAGGGGAATAATAATTCACCCCTCCACTTT. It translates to CASNEGNNNSPLHF.

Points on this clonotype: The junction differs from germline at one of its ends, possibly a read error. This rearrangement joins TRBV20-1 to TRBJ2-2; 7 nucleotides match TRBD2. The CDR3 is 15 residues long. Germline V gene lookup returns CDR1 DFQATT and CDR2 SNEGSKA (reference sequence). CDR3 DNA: TGCAGTGCTAGAGATGGACTAGTTGCGTCCGGGGAGCTGTCTTTT. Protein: CSARDGLVASGELSF.

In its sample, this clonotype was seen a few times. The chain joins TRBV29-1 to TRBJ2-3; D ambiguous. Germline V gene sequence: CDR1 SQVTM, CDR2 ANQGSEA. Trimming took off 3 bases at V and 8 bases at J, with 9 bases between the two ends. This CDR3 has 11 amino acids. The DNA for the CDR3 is TGCAGCGTTGACCCCCCTCCTACGCAGTATTTT. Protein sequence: CSVDPPPTQYF.

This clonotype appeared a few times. The chain's CDR3 is CASSLGQGNRRAFF. DNA for the CDR3: TGCGCCAGCAGCTTGGGACAGGGGAATCGTAGGGCTTTCTTT. This rearrangement joins TRBV5-1 to TRBJ1-1; 8 bases match TRBD1. CDR1 and CDR2 (germline): SGHRS, YFSETQ. V was pared by 0 bases and J by 11 bases, with 9 bases of the junction left unmatched. The CDR3 loop spans 14 amino acids. The whole variable domain, remainder taken from reference TRBV5-1 and TRBJ1-1, is KAGVTQTPRYLIKTRGQQVTLSCSPISGHRSVSWYQQTPGQGLQFLFEYFSETQRNKGNFPGRFSGRQFSNSRSEMNVSTLELGDSALYLCASSLGQGNRRAFFGQGTRLTVV.

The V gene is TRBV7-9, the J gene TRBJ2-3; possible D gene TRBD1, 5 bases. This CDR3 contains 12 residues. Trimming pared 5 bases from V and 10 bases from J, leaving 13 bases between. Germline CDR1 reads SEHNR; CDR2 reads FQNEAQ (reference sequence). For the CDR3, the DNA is TGTGCCAGCAGCCCGGACCAACAGGCGCAGTATTTT. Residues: CASSPDQQAQYF.

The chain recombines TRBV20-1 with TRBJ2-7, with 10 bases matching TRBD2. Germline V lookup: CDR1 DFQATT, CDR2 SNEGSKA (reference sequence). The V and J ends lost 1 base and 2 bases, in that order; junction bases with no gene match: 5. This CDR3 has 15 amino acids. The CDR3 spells CSARATSGFAYEQYF. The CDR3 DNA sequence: TGCAGTGCTAGAGCGACTAGCGGGTTTGCCTACGAGCAGTACTTC.

The CDR3 bases are TGTGCCACCAGTGACCCCGGACTAGCGGGAGGGCCGGAAGGTGAGCAGTTCTTC. Residues: CATSDPGLAGGPEGEQFF. The rearrangement links TRBV24-1 to TRBJ2-1; 15 positions agree with TRBD2. Germline CDR1 KGHDR, CDR2 SFDVKD. The CDR3 length is 18 residues. The V and J ends lost 4 bases and 9 bases, in that order; junction bases with no gene match: 12.

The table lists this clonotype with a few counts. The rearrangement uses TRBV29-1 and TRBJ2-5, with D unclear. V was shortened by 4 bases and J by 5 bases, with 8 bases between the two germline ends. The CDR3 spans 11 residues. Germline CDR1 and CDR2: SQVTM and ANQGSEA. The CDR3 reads CSVVLGETQYF. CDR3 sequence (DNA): TGCAGCGTTGTCCTCGGGGAGACCCAGTACTTC.

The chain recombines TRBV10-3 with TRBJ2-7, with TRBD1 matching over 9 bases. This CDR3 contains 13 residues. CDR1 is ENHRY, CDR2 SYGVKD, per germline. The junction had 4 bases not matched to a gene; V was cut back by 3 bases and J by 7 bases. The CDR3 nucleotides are TGTGCCATCAGTGAATACAGGGGGCGAGAGCAGTACTTC. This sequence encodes CAISEYRGREQYF.

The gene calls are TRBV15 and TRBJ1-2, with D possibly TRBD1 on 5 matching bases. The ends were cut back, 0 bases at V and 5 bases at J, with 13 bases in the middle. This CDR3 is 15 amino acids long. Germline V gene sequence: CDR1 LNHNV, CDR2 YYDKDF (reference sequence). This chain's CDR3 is CATSRDTLPGYGYTF. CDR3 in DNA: TGTGCCACCAGCAGAGATACCCTTCCAGGGTATGGCTACACCTTC.

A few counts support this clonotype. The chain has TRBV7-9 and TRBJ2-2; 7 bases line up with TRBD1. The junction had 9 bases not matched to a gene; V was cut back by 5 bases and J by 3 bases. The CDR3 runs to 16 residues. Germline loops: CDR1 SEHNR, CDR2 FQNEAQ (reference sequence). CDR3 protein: CASSLGRQGYTGELFF. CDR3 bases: TGTGCCAGCAGCCTGGGGCGACAGGGATACACCGGGGAGCTGTTTTTT.

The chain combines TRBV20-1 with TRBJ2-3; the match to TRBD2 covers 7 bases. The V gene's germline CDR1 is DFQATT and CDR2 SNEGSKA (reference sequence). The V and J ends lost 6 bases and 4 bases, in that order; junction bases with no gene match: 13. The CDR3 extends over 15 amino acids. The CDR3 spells CSAKRPGSGADTQYF. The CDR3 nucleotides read TGCAGTGCCAAAAGGCCCGGGAGCGGGGCAGATACGCAGTATTTT.

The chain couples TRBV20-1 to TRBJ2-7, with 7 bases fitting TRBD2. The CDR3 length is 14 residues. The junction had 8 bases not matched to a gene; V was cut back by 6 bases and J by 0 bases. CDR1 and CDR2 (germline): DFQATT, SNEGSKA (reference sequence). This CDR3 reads CSAKHGGGSYEQYF. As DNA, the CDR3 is TGCAGTGCGAAACACGGCGGGGGCTCCTACGAGCAGTACTTC.

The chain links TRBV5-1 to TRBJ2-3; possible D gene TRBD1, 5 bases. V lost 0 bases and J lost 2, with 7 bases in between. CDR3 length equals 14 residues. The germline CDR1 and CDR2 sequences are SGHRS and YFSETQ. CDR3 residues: CASSLGGATDTQYF. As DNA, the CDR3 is TGCGCCAGCAGCTTGGGGGGCGCCACAGATACGCAGTATTTT.

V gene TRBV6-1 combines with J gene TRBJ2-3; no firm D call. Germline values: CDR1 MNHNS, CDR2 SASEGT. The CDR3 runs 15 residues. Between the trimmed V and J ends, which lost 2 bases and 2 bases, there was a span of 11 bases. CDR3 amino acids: CASSEWSLVTDTQYF. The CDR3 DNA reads TGTGCCAGCAGTGAATGGTCCTTGGTCACAGATACGCAGTATTTT.

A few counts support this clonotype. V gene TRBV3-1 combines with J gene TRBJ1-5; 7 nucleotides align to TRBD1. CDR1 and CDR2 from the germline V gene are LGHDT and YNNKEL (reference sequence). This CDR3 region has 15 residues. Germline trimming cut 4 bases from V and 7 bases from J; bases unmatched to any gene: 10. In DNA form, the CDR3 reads TGTGCCAGCAGCCCTAGGGGGCTGGTCGGGCAGCCCCAGCATTTT. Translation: CASSPRGLVGQPQHF.

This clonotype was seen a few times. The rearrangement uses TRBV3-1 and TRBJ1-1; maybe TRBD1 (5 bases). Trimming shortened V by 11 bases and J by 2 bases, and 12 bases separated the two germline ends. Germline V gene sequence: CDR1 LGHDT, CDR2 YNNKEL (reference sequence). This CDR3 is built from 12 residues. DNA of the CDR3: TGTGCCGCGCGGCAGGGTAACACTGAAGCTTTCTTT. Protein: CAARQGNTEAFF.